The 6 T cell receptor beta chains listed next were all sequenced from one sample in a study of T cells after yellow fever vaccination. TCRdb analysed the 5' RACE reads with MiXCR anew, one entry per CDR3 protein. The sample has more than 9,500 distinct CDR3 sequences, 5.5% to 6% seen once. Sample: PBMCs, either bulk or a sorted T-cell subset (CD4+, CD8+, memory, or dextramer-sorted; not recorded which), taken on the day of the yellow fever booster vaccination. These receptors were obtained from a man aged 30 to 45 who received the YFV17D yellow fever vaccine.

By sample fraction, this clonotype is medium-sized (0.01 to 0.1%). This sequence joins TRBV7-8 and TRBJ2-7, with D unresolved. The CDR3 covers 11 residues. Germline CDR1 is SGHVS and CDR2 is FQNEAQ. The V and J ends lost 2 bases and 4 bases respectively, with 3 bases between them. The CDR3 spells CASSLRYEQYF. In nucleotides, the CDR3 is TGTGCCAGCAGCTTACGTTACGAGCAGTACTTC.

This clonotype was observed at least ten times. This sequence joins TRBV20-1 and TRBJ2-1; TRBD2 matches 11 bases. V shed 6 bases and J 3 bases; nucleotides not matched to a gene: 10. This CDR3 has 16 residues. The V gene's germline CDR1 is DFQATT and CDR2 SNEGSKA (reference sequence). CDR3 residues: CSADSATSGNYNEQFF. DNA of the CDR3: TGCAGTGCCGATTCAGCGACTAGCGGGAACTACAATGAGCAGTTCTTC.

This clonotype was observed at least ten times. This chain connects TRBV27 to TRBJ2-3, with D tentatively TRBD2 (6 bases). CDR1 MNHEY and CDR2 SMNVEV come from the germline V gene (reference sequence). V was shortened by 2 bases and J by 8 bases, with 11 bases between the two germline ends. The CDR3 is 13 residues long. CDR3 DNA: TGTGCCAGCAGTTTAGCGGGATTTGGTACGCAGTATTTT. Its translation: CASSLAGFGTQYF.

In its sample, this clonotype ranks as medium-sized. The chain combines TRBV18 with TRBJ2-7, with D uncertain. Trimming took off 3 bases at V and 0 bases at J, with 9 bases between the two ends. Per germline, CDR1 KGHSH and CDR2 LQKENI. This CDR3 is 14 amino acids long. CDR3 nucleotide sequence: TGTGCCAGCTCACCTGCAGTCGGCTCCTACGAGCAGTACTTC. Residues: CASSPAVGSYEQYF.

This clonotype was seen at least ten times. The junction does not match germline at one end; this may be a read error. The chain links TRBV5-5 to TRBJ2-2; no clear D. The CDR3 spans 14 residues. Germline-derived CDR1 and CDR2 are SGHKS and YYEKEE (reference sequence). CDR3 sequence: CASSLVQNTGELFF. CDR3 in DNA: TGTGCCAGCAGTTTGGTTCAGAACACCGGGGAGCTGTTTTTT.

This clonotype appeared many times. The CDR3, as DNA: TGTGCCAGCAGCAGCTCGACAGGTATCTACGAGCAGTACTTC. It specifies CASSSSTGIYEQYF. J is TRBJ2-7 and V is TRBV12-3 or TRBV12-4; tentatively, D is TRBD1 (6 bases). The V end lost 6 bases, the J end lost 3 bases, and 15 bases lay between the germline ends. The CDR3 is 14 residues long.